One sample yielded the 27 T cell receptor beta chains listed below, sequenced in a study of beta chain features in type 1 diabetes. Reverse transcription of all isolated RNA meant that expressed TCRB transcripts were sequenced. Profiling relied on immunoSEQ multiplex PCR, and the TCRdb table lists in-frame clones only, not all of them. Of almost 350,000 clones in the sample, approximately 10% were seen once. Overall study findings and caveats: The study found moderately but significantly shorter TCRB CDR3s in all four CD4+ subsets of Type 1 diabetes patients.

These receptors lack a known antigen. Sample: central memory CD4+ T cells from blood. Receptors originate from a young man with type 1 diabetes.

The chain has TRBV11-2 and TRBJ2-5, with D perhaps matching TRBD1 (6 bases). Looked up from germline, CDR1 is SGHAT and CDR2 is FQNNGV. The V and J ends lost 5 bases and 7 bases respectively, with 17 bases between them. The CDR3 has 14 residues. Here the CDR3 reads CASSGRDTLRTQYF. The CDR3 region has the DNA TGTGCCAGCAGCGGCCGGGACACCCTAAGGACCCAGTACTTC.

This clone has more than one count but fewer than ten. This sequence joins TRBV7-2 and TRBJ1-5; D is undetermined. The CDR3 is 14 amino acids. Germline CDR1 reads SGHTA; CDR2 reads FQGNSA. The V gene lost 1 base and the J gene lost 1 base, with 5 bases spanning the gap. The CDR3 region is CASSLEQSNQPQHF. The CDR3 DNA is TGTGCCAGCAGCTTAGAACAAAGCAATCAGCCCCAGCATTTT.

This clone was counted a few times. The chain has TRBV11-2 and TRBJ1-2; D unclear. The CDR3 runs to 12 residues. Germline lookup yields CDR1 SGHAT and CDR2 FQNNGV. Trimming left V 0 bases short and J 6 bases short, with 5 bases between. CDR3 DNA: TGTGCCAGCAGCTTAGAGGGCAATGGCTACACCTTC. Encoded protein: CASSLEGNGYTF.

This chain uses TRBV6-5 with TRBJ1-3; possibly TRBD1 for D (6 bases). CDR1 MNHEY and CDR2 SVGAGI come from the germline V gene. The CDR3 is 15 residues long. The V end was cut by 7 bases, the J end by 1 base, with 14 bases between. Written as DNA, the CDR3 is TGTGCCAGCACCCCGAACAGGGTGTCTGGAAACACCATATATTTT. It is translated as CASTPNRVSGNTIYF.

In this sample, this clone turned up many times. This chain joins TRBV7-9 and TRBJ2-7, with D hard to call. V was pared by 0 bases and J by 4 bases, with 7 bases between. The length of the CDR3 is 13 residues. Germline V gene data show CDR1 as SEHNR and CDR2 as FQNEAQ (reference sequence). The CDR3 nucleotides read TGTGCCAGCAGCTTAGCCTCAGCTTACGAGCAGTACTTC. Protein: CASSLASAYEQYF.

In this sample, this clone turned up a few times. This sequence joins TRBV9 and TRBJ1-4, with D hard to call. V gave up 1 base and J gave up 0 bases, with 4 bases separating them. Per germline, CDR1 SGDLS and CDR2 YYNGEE. This CDR3 comprises 14 residues. In DNA, the CDR3 is TGTGCCAGCAGCGTACAGGCAACTAATGAAAAACTGTTTTTT. As protein: CASSVQATNEKLFF.

This clone was detected only once. The chain combines TRBV4-1 with TRBJ1-6; D is unresolved. Trimming stripped 0 bases from V and 10 bases from J, with 4 bases between. Per germline, CDR1 MGHRA and CDR2 YSYEKL. This CDR3 has 12 residues. This chain's CDR3 is CASSQERSPLHF. In DNA, the CDR3 is TGCGCCAGCAGCCAAGAGCGCTCACCCCTCCACTTT.

This clone has just a few counts. The V gene is TRBV2, the J gene TRBJ2-5; a possible D gene is TRBD2 (6 bases). Between the trimmed V and J ends, which lost 10 bases and 2 bases, there was a span of 11 bases. CDR3 length equals 12 residues. Germline V gene lookup returns CDR1 SNHLY and CDR2 FYNNEI. The chain's CDR3 is CAKSGLQETQYF. As DNA, the CDR3 is TGTGCCAAATCGGGACTGCAAGAGACCCAGTACTTC. The full variable domain, completed using reference TRBV2 and TRBJ2-5, is EPEVTQTPSHQVTQMGQEVILRCVPISNHLYFYWYRQILGQKVEFLVSFYNNEISEKSEIFDDQFSVERPDGSNFTLKIRSTKLEDSAMYFCAKSGLQETQYFGPGTRLLVL.

V and J are TRBV30 and TRBJ1-1; D might be TRBD1 (5 bases). Germline lookup yields CDR1 GTSNPN and CDR2 SVGIG (reference sequence). The CDR3 loop spans 14 amino acids. The V end was cut by 4 bases, the J end by 0 bases, with 12 bases between. The CDR3: CAWMRGMMNTEAFF. CDR3 nucleotide sequence: TGTGCCTGGATGAGGGGAATGATGAACACTGAAGCTTTCTTT.

V is TRBV19 and J is TRBJ2-2; maybe TRBD2 (7 bases). Germline CDR1 reads LNHDA; CDR2 reads SQIVND (reference sequence). CDR3 length: 15 amino acids. V lost 5 bases and J lost 3, with 13 bases in between. CDR3 in DNA: TGTGCCAGTAGTCCAATCGGGGGGCACACCGGGGAGCTGTTTTTT. Amino acids: CASSPIGGHTGELFF.

This clone has only a few counts. The chain joins TRBV2 to TRBJ2-5; no reliable D call. The CDR3 loop spans 12 amino acids. Trimming took 6 bases from V and 0 from J, leaving 5 bases between them. The germline V gene encodes CDR1 SNHLY and CDR2 FYNNEI. The CDR3 DNA sequence: TGTGCCAGCAGGTGGAACCAAGAGACCCAGTACTTC. This encodes CASRWNQETQYF.

This chain links TRBV11-2 with TRBJ1-2; D remains unclear. V lost 0 bases to trimming and J lost 5 bases, with 10 bases between them. The V gene's germline CDR1 is SGHAT and CDR2 FQNNGV. The CDR3 runs 14 residues. For the CDR3, the DNA is TGTGCCAGCAGCTTAGACTCATCGAGTTATGGCTACACCTTC. Amino acid sequence: CASSLDSSSYGYTF.

This clone was counted many times. The chain's CDR3 is CASSPASSGANVLTF. The CDR3 DNA sequence: TGTGCCAGCAGCCCCGCCAGCTCTGGGGCCAACGTCCTGACTTTC. The chain uses TRBV4-2 and TRBJ2-6; unclear D gene. There are 15 residues in the CDR3. Germline CDR1 LGHNA, CDR2 YNFKEQ. With 4 bases removed from V and 0 bases from J, the gap between germline ends came to 7 bases.

This clone came up a few times. The chain employs TRBV28 and TRBJ2-5; D gene ambiguous. CDR1 and CDR2 (germline): MDHEN, SYDVKM. V shed 6 bases and J shed 3 bases, with 14 bases lying between them. This CDR3 is 14 amino acids long. CDR3 amino acids: CASSGSALKETQYF. CDR3 sequence (DNA): TGTGCCAGCAGCGGATCGGCGCTGAAAGAGACCCAGTACTTC.

The chain combines TRBV9 with TRBJ1-1, with D maybe TRBD1 (6 bases). The CDR3 is 15 residues long. CDR1 SGDLS and CDR2 YYNGEE come from the germline V gene. The V and J ends lost 0 bases and 4 bases respectively, with 13 bases between them. CDR3 residues: CASSVAGRGGTEAFF. CDR3 sequence (DNA): TGTGCCAGCAGCGTAGCGGGCAGGGGAGGCACTGAAGCTTTCTTT. The full variable domain, in which reference TRBV9 and TRBJ1-1 provide the parts outside the CDR3, is DSGVTQTPKHLITATGQRVTLRCSPRSGDLSVYWYQQSLDQGLQFLIQYYNGEERAKGNILERFSAQQFPDLHSELNLSSLELGDSALYFCASSVAGRGGTEAFFGQGTRLTVV.

The CDR3 sequence is CASSVFSGNQPQHF. In DNA, the CDR3 is TGTGCCAGCAGTGTGTTCTCCGGCAATCAGCCCCAGCATTTT. The chain has TRBV6-1 and TRBJ1-5, with unresolved D. There are 14 residues in the CDR3. V lost 4 bases and J lost 2, with 9 bases in between. Germline assignment: CDR1 MNHNS and CDR2 SASEGT.

This chain links TRBV7-9 with TRBJ1-3, with D maybe TRBD1 (6 bases). Germline V lookup: CDR1 SEHNR, CDR2 FQNEAQ (reference sequence). This CDR3 comprises 16 residues. Trimming took 5 bases from V and 4 from J, leaving 18 bases between them. CDR3 nucleotides: TGTGCCAGCAGCCCCCCCGGAGGGGGACCCGGAAACACCATATATTTT. Amino acid sequence: CASSPPGGGPGNTIYF.

This clone has a handful of counts. The gene calls are TRBV5-4 and TRBJ1-1; 7 bases fit TRBD1. CDR1 is SGHNT and CDR2 is YYREEE in the germline V gene (reference sequence). V was clipped by 4 bases and J by 4 bases; unmatched bases: 10. The CDR3 consists of 15 residues. The CDR3 DNA sequence: TGTGCCAGCAGCGAGGACAGGCTGCAGGGCACTGAAGCTTTCTTT. This translates into CASSEDRLQGTEAFF.

This clone was counted between two and nine times. J is TRBJ2-1 and V is TRBV21-1; the table's D call, TRBD2, has no DNA check behind it. TRBV21-1 is a documented pseudogene. This CDR3 spans 15 amino acids. CDR3 sequence reads: CASSKHGGGIDEQFF. In DNA, the CDR3 is TGTGCCAGCAGCAAACATGGCGGGGGCATAGATGAGCAGTTCTTC.

CDR3 sequence (DNA): TGTGCCAGCAGCTGGGCCCCGGGACAGGGGGAACAGACCCAGTACTTC. It yields the protein CASSWAPGQGEQTQYF. The chain links TRBV7-9 to TRBJ2-5; 11 nucleotides match TRBD1. This CDR3 is built from 16 residues. V lost 4 bases, J lost 6 bases, and 10 bases stayed unmatched. Germline CDR1 and CDR2: SEHNR and FQNEAQ (reference sequence).

The chain combines TRBV30 with TRBJ2-7, with D tentatively TRBD1 (6 bases). This CDR3 has 12 amino acids. Per the germline V gene, CDR1 is GTSNPN and CDR2 is SVGIG (reference sequence). The V and J ends lost 4 bases and 3 bases respectively, with 10 bases between them. The CDR3 DNA reads as TGTGCCTGGAAACGACAGGACTACGAGCAGTACTTC. Translation gives CAWKRQDYEQYF.

This clone occurred many times. The V call is TRBV7-9, the J call TRBJ2-3; TRBD2 is a possible D gene (6 bases). The length of the CDR3 is 15 residues. Trimming cost V 3 bases and J 2 bases, with 12 bases left between them. Germline V gene sequence: CDR1 SEHNR, CDR2 FQNEAQ (reference sequence). CDR3 in DNA: TGTGCCAGCAGCTTGGAGGGATGGGACACAGATACGCAGTATTTT. Its protein is CASSLEGWDTDTQYF.

This clone was counted between two and nine times. The same CDR3 is also encoded by other DNA sequences in this sample. The rearrangement joins TRBV7-9 to TRBJ2-5, with D maybe TRBD2 (6 bases). The CDR3 loop spans 14 amino acids. Trimming removed 1 base at V and 2 bases at J, with 8 bases between. The germline V gene has CDR1 SEHNR and CDR2 FQNEAQ (reference sequence). The CDR3 DNA sequence: TGTGCCAGCAGCTTAGTTCGGGGGCAAGAGACCCAGTACTTC. Translating it yields CASSLVRGQETQYF.

This clone was seen only a few times. The chain employs TRBV5-1 and TRBJ2-7; 7 nucleotides match TRBD1. The CDR3 runs to 14 residues. Germline loops: CDR1 SGHRS, CDR2 YFSETQ. The V segment lost 4 bases and the J segment 4 bases; nucleotides outside the gene matches: 8. The CDR3 DNA reads TGCGCCAGCAGCCTTCTAACACAGGGGTACGAGCAGTACTTC. This translates into CASSLLTQGYEQYF.

About this clone: Given a much more abundant clone one base away, this may be a read error. Other DNA sequences in the sample encode the same CDR3. CDR3 loop: CASSLASTDTQYF. In DNA form, the CDR3 reads TGTGCCAGCAGCTTAGCTAGCACAGATACGCAGTATTTT. The gene calls are TRBV7-6 and TRBJ2-3; D gene unclear. Germline assignment: CDR1 SGHVS and CDR2 FNYEAQ. The length of the CDR3 is 13 residues. V lost 0 bases, J lost 0 bases, and 1 base lay in between. The whole variable domain, remainder taken from reference TRBV7-6 and TRBJ2-3, is GAGVSQSPRYKVTKRGQDVALRCDPISGHVSLYWYRQALGQGPEFLTYFNYEAQQDKSGLPNDRFSAERPEGSISTLTIQRTEQRDSAMYRCASSLASTDTQYFGPGTRLTVL.

The chain has TRBV5-1 and TRBJ1-6; D is ambiguous. Germline V gene lookup returns CDR1 SGHRS and CDR2 YFSETQ. The CDR3 runs to 15 residues. The V gene lost 4 bases and the J gene lost 0 bases, with 8 bases spanning the gap. CDR3 bases: TGCGCCAGCAGCATTTCGGGCTCCTATAATTCACCCCTCCACTTT. This gives the protein CASSISGSYNSPLHF. The variable domain in full, with the rest retrieved from reference TRBV5-1 and TRBJ1-6, is KAGVTQTPRYLIKTRGQQVTLSCSPISGHRSVSWYQQTPGQGLQFLFEYFSETQRNKGNFPGRFSGRQFSNSRSEMNVSTLELGDSALYLCASSISGSYNSPLHFGNGTRLTVT.

This clone was seen more than once but under ten times. The J gene is TRBJ1-2, the V gene TRBV4-3, with 8 bases fitting TRBD1. In germline, CDR1 is LGHNA, CDR2 YSLEER. The CDR3 totals 15 residues. With V trimmed by 0 bases and J by 8 bases, 8 bases remained unmatched. The CDR3 nucleotides are TGCGCCAGCAGCCAAGATATTCGGGACAGGAACGGCTACACCTTC. Residues: CASSQDIRDRNGYTF.